This T cell receptor (beta chain) originates from a study of identical twins. The V gene end was trimmed by 11 bases and the J gene end by 5 bases; junction bases not matched to a gene: 8. CDR3 length equals 13 residues. Germline CDR1 reads KGHSH; CDR2 reads LQKENI. MiXCR, run by TCRdb on the 5' RACE reads, gives a single entry per CDR3 protein. Of over 200,000 distinct CDR3 sequences listed, about 10% are singletons. The origin of this receptor is a man in his fifties in good health. The V gene is TRBV18, the J gene TRBJ2-3; 9 nucleotides match TRBD1. Material for sequencing was memory T cells sorted from blood. CDR3 sequence: CAASRDREDTQYF. Here the CDR3 DNA reads TGTGCCGCGTCCCGGGACAGGGAAGATACGCAGTATTTT. The entire variable domain, with the rest obtained from reference TRBV18 and TRBJ2-3, is as follows: NAGVMQNPRHLVRRRGQEARLRCSPMKGHSHVYWYRQLPEEGLKFMVYLQKENIIDESGMPKERFSAEFPKEGPSILRIQQVVRGDSAAYFCAASRDREDTQYFGPGTRLTVL.